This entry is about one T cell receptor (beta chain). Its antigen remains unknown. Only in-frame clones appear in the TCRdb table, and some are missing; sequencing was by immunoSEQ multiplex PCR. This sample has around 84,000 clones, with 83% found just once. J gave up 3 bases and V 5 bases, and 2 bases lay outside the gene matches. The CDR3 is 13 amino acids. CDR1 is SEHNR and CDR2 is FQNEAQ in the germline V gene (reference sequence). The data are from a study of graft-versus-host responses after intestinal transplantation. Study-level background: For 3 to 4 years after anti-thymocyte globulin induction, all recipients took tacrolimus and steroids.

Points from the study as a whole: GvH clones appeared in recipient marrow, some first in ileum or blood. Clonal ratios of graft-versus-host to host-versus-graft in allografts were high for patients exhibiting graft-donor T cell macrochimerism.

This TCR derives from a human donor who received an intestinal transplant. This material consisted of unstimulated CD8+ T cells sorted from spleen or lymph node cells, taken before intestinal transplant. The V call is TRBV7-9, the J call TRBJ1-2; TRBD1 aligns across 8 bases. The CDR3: CASSTTGDYGYTF. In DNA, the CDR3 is TGTGCCAGCAGCACGACAGGGGACTATGGCTACACCTTC.